This TCR beta chain was observed in a study of T cells in Graves' hyperthyroidism and ophthalmopathy. TCR beta CDR3 sequences were amplified from RNA transcripts. First-round RT-PCR with HTBI primers amplified the TCR CDR3 region. Using its own MiXCR run on the multiplex PCR reads, TCRdb lists one record per CDR3 protein. The table shows about 250,000 distinct CDR3 sequences, with around 25% occurring only once. Looked up from germline, CDR1 is MDHEN and CDR2 is SYDVKM. Trimming stripped 3 bases from V and 4 bases from J, with 12 bases between. The CDR3 is 14 amino acids. This clonotype has a count of ten or more. On the basis of clinical symptoms, serum thyroxine and TRAb, thyroid ultrasound and orbital computed tomography, diagnoses were made.

The sample comprised blood. This chain joins TRBV28 and TRBJ2-5, with D possibly being TRBD1 or TRBD2 (5 bases each). This TCR came from a woman in her thirties or forties with Graves' ophthalmopathy. The CDR3 DNA sequence: TGTGCCAGCAGTTTGCCTACGGGGCGAGAGACCCAGTACTTC. Translating gives CASSLPTGRETQYF. Full variable domain (remainder filled in from reference TRBV28 and TRBJ2-5): DVKVTQSSRYLVKRTGEKVFLECVQDMDHENMFWYRQDPGLGLRLIYFSYDVKMKEKGDIPEGYSVSREKKERFSLILESASTNQTSMYLCASSLPTGRETQYFGPGTRLLVL.